Here is one T cell receptor (beta chain) with its context. There is no known antigen for this receptor. No much larger clone exists at a distance of one base, and base qualities are not known. This entry is derived from a study of cytomegalovirus exposure and HLA in healthy donors (dated by TCRdb to about 2017). Context from the whole study: An earlier analysis of some 620 of the donors reported about 280 Gb of sequence data and 117 million unique TCR beta sequences obtained from around 190 million T cells. Using immunosequencing, the study profiled T cell repertoires from some 670 subjects and related those repertoires to cytomegalovirus serostatus. An early release that covered around 590 HLA-typed donors contained approximately 300 gigabases of sequencing data and 70 million to 100 million unique TCR sequences. Both class I and class II loci were covered by HLA typing, at four-digit resolution. Among almost 400 genotyped donors of the cohort, an average of about 240,000 unique TCR beta nucleotide sequences were sequenced per donor, around 18% of them non-productive. To predict cytomegalovirus infection status, the study brought together high-throughput TCR immunosequencing, statistical association of individual TCRs with disease status, and machine learning. Rather than using new phenotypic data, the later analysis identified candidate immune exposures from TCR beta sequences and from how often those sequences occurred across donors. A later genetic analysis used genome-wide SNP genotypes for about 60% of the roughly 700 donors, treating that subset as a discovery cohort. Alongside the repertoire data, information on donor age, sex, ethnicity and CMV serostatus was compiled. An earlier analysis of roughly 600 of the donors used high-throughput TCR beta sequencing to judge whether each TCR beta V gene segment behaved as functional or pseudogenic. The number of donors typed differed by locus, with roughly 629-640 for A, B, C, DRB1 and DQB1, more than 500 for DQA1, 600 to 610 for DPA1, and some 450 for DPB1. Of the roughly 400 genotyped donors, approximately 80% were placed in the genetic ancestry cluster associated with self-reported Caucasian donors. Five DR-DQ haplotypes were treated as single units for association and clustering because of strong linkage in the cohort. A later analysis re-examined previously published TCR beta repertoires from 500 to 700 donors and added high-resolution HLA genotyping to investigate patterns of TCR occurrence. Along with the roughly 610-subject first cohort, a separate validation cohort of some 130 different subjects was used. The study aimed to test whether cataloging public T cell receptors could reveal signatures of past pathogen exposure. Every repertoire in the discovery cohort had been generated on one and the same sequencing platform.

Paper-wide results and their limitations: In a later analysis, over 15,000 TCR beta sequences were associated with specific HLA alleles at a false discovery rate of 0.05. According to a later genetic analysis, donors in an Asian-associated ancestry cluster had fewer N-insertions in productive TCRs than the approximately 630-donor mean. A later genetic analysis associated a missense DCLRE1C variant with V-gene and J-gene trimming of TCR beta chains, and an independent cohort replicated the association. It was suggested by the authors that the approach could potentially be generalized to other disease states and immunological phenotypes. Most CMV-associated TCR beta chains appeared to be HLA-restricted in a later analysis, and the HLA associations seemed to be driven largely by CMV exposure. Because HLA typing was missing for some donors at each locus, association tests included only the typed subset. An earlier analysis of approximately 570 of the donors showed that most TCR beta V segments appeared in productive rearrangements either about 87% or about 30% of the time, which broadly matched IMGT annotations. In a later analysis, HLA-associated TCR beta chains showed more clonal expansion and lower generation probabilities than non-associated chains that were equally common. Linkage disequilibrium might explain the correlated functional status among segregating V segments, but an unknown experimental factor could not be excluded. In vitro tests confirmed that a few of the cytomegalovirus-associated TCR beta chains recognize cytomegalovirus antigens. A further reported finding was that TCR beta sequences accurately predicted the HLA-A and HLA-B alleles for most subjects in the first cohort. When HLA alleles, especially DR and DQ, strongly co-occurred, attributing TCR associations to individual alleles was difficult. A total of fewer than 200 TCR beta chains were listed by the study as associated with cytomegalovirus. CMV serostatus was the only immune exposure information available for the cohort. A group of highly shared sequence variants was considered likely to be a technical artifact of the sequencing pipeline. Most TCR sequences were seen in very few donors, while some public TCRs were found in many individuals. The 87-base-pair reads could not distinguish some IMGT-functional V segments, including TRBV6-2 and TRBV6-3, so those segments were excluded. In a later analysis, TCR association rates were found to vary across HLA loci, with the most associated TCRs seen for DRB1 alleles and the fewest for HLA-C alleles. The presence/absence analyses assumed that sequencing depth was roughly uniform across donors, and that assumption may not be true. In this cohort, only TCR beta chains were sequenced, and detectable features were limited by the absence of alpha or paired-chain data. Because counts were too low, roughly 18 rarely observed V segments, including chromosome 9 orphons, were left out of the earlier analysis of 587 of the donors. Cytomegalovirus status was reported to be diagnosed by the classifier with high specificity and sensitivity in both the original and validation cohorts. A later analysis reported that several top co-occurrence clusters appeared linked to parvovirus B19, influenza, CMV and Epstein-Barr virus.

In total, roughly 670 healthy bone marrow donors made up the cohort. All cohort members were sampled while nominally healthy, although unrecorded immune exposures were likely present. The donor was CMV seropositive and belonged to the group of over 250 seropositive cohort members. Every donor gave a peripheral blood sample, and the peripheral blood mononuclear cells from that sample were used for TCR beta sequencing. The Qiagen DNeasy Blood Extraction Kit was used to extract genomic DNA from the blood cell samples. CDR1 and CDR2, looked up from the germline V gene, are SGHTA and FQGNSA. Deletion took 2 bases off V and 4 bases off J, with a span of 14 bases between the germline ends. Its CDR3 holds 15 amino acids, cysteine through phenylalanine. Here the CDR3 DNA is all that survives: 45 bases in frame from base 1. Receptor amplification or capture employed the immunoSEQ multiplex PCR assay. For the multiplex PCR, a mixture combining 60 forward primers for TCR Vbeta segments and 13 reverse primers for TCR Jbeta segments was used. The CDR3 region of rearranged TCR beta genes was amplified from genomic DNA by a multiplex PCR assay. The Illumina HiSeq System was used to sequence the amplified TCR beta libraries as 87-base-pair reads. The source study handled its data this way. A later analysis tallied about 77 million unique TCR beta chains across the 666 repertoires, and about 10 million of those chains were shared by two or more donors. A nearest-neighbor algorithm error-corrected the raw reads and collapsed the reads into unique sequences, merging closely related sequences to remove PCR and sequencing errors. CDR3 sequences were aligned to IMGT reference sequences to assign V, D and J gene segments. For a sequence to be retained, at least a six-nucleotide match to both a V gene segment and a J gene segment was required. Rearrangements were classified as productive when the CDR3 lacked stop codons and remained in frame with V and J, and all other rearrangements were classified as non-productive. Following IMGT convention, CDR3 was defined as the stretch from the second conserved V-encoded cysteine to the conserved J-encoded phenylalanine. In an earlier analysis of 550 to 650 of the donors, sequences lacking an unambiguous match to a single V gene segment were excluded. In an earlier analysis of a few hundred of the donors, V segments were called functional above 56.7% productive rearrangements and were called segregating when the between-donor standard deviation exceeded 5%. A statistical classification framework was built to diagnose cytomegalovirus status from the catalog of TCR beta chain sequences. V and J gene assignment, in a later analysis, came from comparing TCR nucleotide sequences with IMGT/GENE-DB human TR gene sequences. In a later analysis, CDR3 sequences and most-parsimonious VDJ recombination scenarios were assigned using the TCRdist pipeline. A later analysis defined each TCR beta chain by its CDR3 amino acid sequence plus V-gene family, and excluded reads lacking a unique V-gene family. To address suspected cross-contamination and a sequencing artifact, a later analysis removed approximately 600 highly shared, low-generation-probability nucleotide sequences. In a later analysis, a clonal expansion index for each public chain was calculated from normalized within-repertoire ranks of inferred template counts. In a later analysis, generation probabilities were computed with a VDJ recombination model fitted to out-of-frame rearrangements, and the resulting probabilities were checked against IGoR. In a later analysis, TCR-TCR, TCR-HLA and TCR-CMV co-occurrence was scored with hypergeometric tests, and a repertoire-size bias correction was applied to TCR pairs. In a later analysis, false discovery rates were estimated by permuting HLA or CMV assignments 20 times. A later analysis grouped co-occurring TCRs with DBSCAN, adding TCRdist sequence similarity when clustering within HLA-allele-positive subsets. Co-occurrence clustering excluded repertoires with fewer than 30,000 or more than 120,000 public chains, plus five with anomalous nucleotide sharing. TCRdb took this table from immuneACCESS and kept in-frame rearrangements with V and J called. Such tables lack part of the clones; where checked against another copy, unresolved V genes explain under half of the gap, and the rest is unexplained. D and trimming come from the DNA, and the V and J calls and clone size come from that table. The sample table lists some 110,000 clones, approximately 74% of them with a count of one. The top ten clonotypes cover roughly 11% of the sample.

Sequencing input: PBMCs. The sequence came from a woman between 45 and 60 years old in good health and CMV-seropositive. The receptor chain draws on TRBV7-2 and TRBJ1-2, with no confidently assigned D gene. Here the CDR3 is given as CASSLYGGLTYGYTF. The DNA is TGTGCCAGCAGCTTATATGGAGGGCTCACCTATGGCTACACCTTC.